This TCR beta chain was observed in a study of patients and donors after allogeneic stem cell transplantation. V shed 7 bases and J shed 6 bases, with 14 bases lying between them. Germline V gene sequence: CDR1 SQVTM, CDR2 ANQGSEA. CDR3 length: 12 amino acids. TCRdb re-derived calls from the RT-PCR reads in MiXCR, one entry per CDR3 protein. The table shows tens of thousands of distinct CDR3 sequences, with about 48% occurring only once. The receptor was derived from a human donor who was either an allogeneic HSCT recipient or a stem cell or donor lymphocyte infusion donor (not recorded which). It is not recorded whose cells these are; they may come from a transplant donor. This chain links TRBV29-1 with TRBJ2-3, with D unclear. Sequencing was carried out using blood, either unsorted or a sorted T cell fraction (not recorded which). The CDR3 bases are TGCAGCGCCATCAATCCTACGGATACGCAGTATTTT. Amino acid sequence: CSAINPTDTQYF.